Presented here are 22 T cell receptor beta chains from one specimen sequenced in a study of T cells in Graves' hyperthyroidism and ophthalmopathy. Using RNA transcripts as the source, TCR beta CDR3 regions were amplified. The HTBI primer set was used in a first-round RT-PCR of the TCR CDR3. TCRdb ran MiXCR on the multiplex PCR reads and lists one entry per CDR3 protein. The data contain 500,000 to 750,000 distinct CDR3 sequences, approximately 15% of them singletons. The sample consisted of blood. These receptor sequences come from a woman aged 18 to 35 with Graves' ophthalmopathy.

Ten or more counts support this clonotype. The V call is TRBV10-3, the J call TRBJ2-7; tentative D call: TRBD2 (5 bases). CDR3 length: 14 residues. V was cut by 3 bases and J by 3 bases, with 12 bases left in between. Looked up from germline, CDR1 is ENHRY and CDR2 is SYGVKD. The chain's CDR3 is CAISDGLALYEQYF. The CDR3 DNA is TGTGCCATCAGTGATGGGCTAGCCCTCTACGAGCAGTACTTC.

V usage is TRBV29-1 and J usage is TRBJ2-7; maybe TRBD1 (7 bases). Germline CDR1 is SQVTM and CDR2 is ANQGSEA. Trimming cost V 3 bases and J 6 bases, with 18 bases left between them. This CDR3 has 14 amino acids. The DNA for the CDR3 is TGCAGCGTTGACGCAGGGGGAGGTAACGCCGAGCAGTACTTC. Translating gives CSVDAGGGNAEQYF.

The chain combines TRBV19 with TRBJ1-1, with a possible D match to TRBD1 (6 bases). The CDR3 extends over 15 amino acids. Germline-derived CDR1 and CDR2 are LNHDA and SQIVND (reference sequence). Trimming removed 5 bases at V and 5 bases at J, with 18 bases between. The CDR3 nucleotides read TGTGCCAGTAGTCGGGGGCAACAGGGCCGGACTGAAGCTTTCTTT. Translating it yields CASSRGQQGRTEAFF.

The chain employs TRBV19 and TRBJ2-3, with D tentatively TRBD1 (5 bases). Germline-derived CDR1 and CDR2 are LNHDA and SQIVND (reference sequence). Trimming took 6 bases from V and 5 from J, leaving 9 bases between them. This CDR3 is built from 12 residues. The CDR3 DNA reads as TGTGCCAGTAGACTGCAGGGAGATACGCAGTATTTT. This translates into CASRLQGDTQYF.

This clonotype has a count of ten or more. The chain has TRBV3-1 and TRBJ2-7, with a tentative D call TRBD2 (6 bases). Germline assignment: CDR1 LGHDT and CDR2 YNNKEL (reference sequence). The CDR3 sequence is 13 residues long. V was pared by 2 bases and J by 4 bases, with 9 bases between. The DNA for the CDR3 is TGTGCCAGCAGCCAACTCCTAGCGTACGAGCAGTACTTC. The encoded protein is CASSQLLAYEQYF.

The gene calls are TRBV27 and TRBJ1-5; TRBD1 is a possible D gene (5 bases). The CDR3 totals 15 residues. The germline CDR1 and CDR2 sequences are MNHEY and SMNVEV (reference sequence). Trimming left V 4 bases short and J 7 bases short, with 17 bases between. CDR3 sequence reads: CASSSLGRTGQPQHF. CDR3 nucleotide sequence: TGTGCCAGCAGTTCCTTGGGCAGAACAGGCCAGCCCCAGCATTTT.

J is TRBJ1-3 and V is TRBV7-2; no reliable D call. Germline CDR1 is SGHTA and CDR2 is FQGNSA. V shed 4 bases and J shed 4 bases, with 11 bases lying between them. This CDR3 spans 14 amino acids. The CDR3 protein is CASSSPGYGNTIYF. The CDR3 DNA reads TGTGCCAGCAGCTCTCCTGGTTACGGAAACACCATATATTTT.

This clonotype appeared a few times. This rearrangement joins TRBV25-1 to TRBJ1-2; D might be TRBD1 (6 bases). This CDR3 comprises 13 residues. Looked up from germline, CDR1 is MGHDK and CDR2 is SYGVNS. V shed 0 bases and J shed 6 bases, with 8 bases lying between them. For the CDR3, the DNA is TGTGCCAGCAGTGAATACAGGGACAATGGCTACACCTTC. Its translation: CASSEYRDNGYTF.

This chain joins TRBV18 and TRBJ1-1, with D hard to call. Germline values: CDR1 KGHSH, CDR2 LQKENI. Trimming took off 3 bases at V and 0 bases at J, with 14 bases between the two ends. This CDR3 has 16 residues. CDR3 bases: TGTGCCAGCTCACCTCCACGGGTGACTTTGAACACTGAAGCTTTCTTT. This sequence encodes CASSPPRVTLNTEAFF.

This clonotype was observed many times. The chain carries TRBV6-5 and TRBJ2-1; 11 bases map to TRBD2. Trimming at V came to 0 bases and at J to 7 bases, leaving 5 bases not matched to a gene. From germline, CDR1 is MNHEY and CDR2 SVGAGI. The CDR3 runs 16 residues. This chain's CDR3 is CASSYSGTSGQNEQFF. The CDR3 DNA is TGTGCCAGCAGTTACTCCGGGACTAGCGGCCAAAATGAGCAGTTCTTC.

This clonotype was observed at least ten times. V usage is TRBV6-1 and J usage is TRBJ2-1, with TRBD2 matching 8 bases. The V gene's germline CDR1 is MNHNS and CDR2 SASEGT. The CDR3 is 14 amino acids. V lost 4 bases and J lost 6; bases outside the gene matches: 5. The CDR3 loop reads CASSATSVGNEQFF. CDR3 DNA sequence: TGTGCCAGCAGTGCGACTAGCGTGGGCAATGAGCAGTTCTTC.

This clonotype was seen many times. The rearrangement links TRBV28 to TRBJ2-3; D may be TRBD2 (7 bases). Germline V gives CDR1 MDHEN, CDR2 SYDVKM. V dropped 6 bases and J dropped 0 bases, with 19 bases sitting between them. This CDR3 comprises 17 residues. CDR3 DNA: TGTGCCAGCAGCACCGGGTGGGGGGGGGCTAGCACAGATACGCAGTATTTT. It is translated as CASSTGWGGASTDTQYF.

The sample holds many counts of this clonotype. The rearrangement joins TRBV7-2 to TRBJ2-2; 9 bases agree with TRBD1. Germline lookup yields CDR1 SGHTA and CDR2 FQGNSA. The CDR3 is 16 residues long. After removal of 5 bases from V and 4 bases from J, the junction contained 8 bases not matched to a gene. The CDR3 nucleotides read TGTGCCAGCAGCCTTACAGGGGGCACCCTCACCGGGGAGCTGTTTTTT. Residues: CASSLTGGTLTGELFF. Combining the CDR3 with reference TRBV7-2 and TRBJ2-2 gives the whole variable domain GAGVSQSPSNKVTEKGKDVELRCDPISGHTALYWYRQSLGQGLEFLIYFQGNSAPDKSGLPSDRFSAERTGGSVSTLTIQRTQQEDSAVYLCASSLTGGTLTGELFFGEGSRLTVL.

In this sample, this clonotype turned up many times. The CDR3 nucleotides read TGTGCCAGCAGTCGACTAGCGGGTCTGTACCAAGAGACCCAGTACTTC. As protein: CASSRLAGLYQETQYF. V gene TRBV2 combines with J gene TRBJ2-5; 10 nucleotides match TRBD2. V shed 5 bases, J shed 0 bases, and the junction held 6 bases outside the gene matches. CDR1 is SNHLY and CDR2 is FYNNEI in the germline V gene. CDR3 size: 16 residues.

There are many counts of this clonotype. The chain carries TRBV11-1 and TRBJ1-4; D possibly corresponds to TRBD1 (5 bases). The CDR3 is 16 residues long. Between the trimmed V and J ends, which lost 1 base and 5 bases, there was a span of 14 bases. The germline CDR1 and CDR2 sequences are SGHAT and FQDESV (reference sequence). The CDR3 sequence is CASSLVTGTRNEKLFF. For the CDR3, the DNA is TGTGCCAGCAGCTTAGTCACCGGGACGAGAAATGAAAAACTGTTTTTT.

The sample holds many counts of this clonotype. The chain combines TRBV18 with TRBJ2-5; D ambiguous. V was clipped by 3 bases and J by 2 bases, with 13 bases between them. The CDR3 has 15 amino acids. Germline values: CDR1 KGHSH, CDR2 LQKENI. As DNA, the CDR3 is TGTGCCAGCTCACCCCTCCCCTCACCTCAAGAGACCCAGTACTTC. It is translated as CASSPLPSPQETQYF. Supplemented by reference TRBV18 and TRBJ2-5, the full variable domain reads NAGVMQNPRHLVRRRGQEARLRCSPMKGHSHVYWYRQLPEEGLKFMVYLQKENIIDESGMPKERFSAEFPKEGPSILRIQQVVRGDSAAYFCASSPLPSPQETQYFGPGTRLLVL.

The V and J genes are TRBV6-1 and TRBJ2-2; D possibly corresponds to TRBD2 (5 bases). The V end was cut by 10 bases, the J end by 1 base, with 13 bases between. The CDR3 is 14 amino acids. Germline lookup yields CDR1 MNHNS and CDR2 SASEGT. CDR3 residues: CAIKRLQNTGELFF. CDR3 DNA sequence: TGTGCCATAAAGAGACTACAGAACACCGGGGAGCTGTTTTTT.

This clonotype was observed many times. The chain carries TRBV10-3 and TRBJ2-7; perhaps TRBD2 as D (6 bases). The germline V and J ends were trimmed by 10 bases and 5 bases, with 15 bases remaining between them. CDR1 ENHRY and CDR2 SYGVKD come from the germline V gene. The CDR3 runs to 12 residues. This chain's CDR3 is CASHGTPDEQYF. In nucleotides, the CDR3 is TGTGCCAGCCACGGGACTCCGGACGAGCAGTACTTC.

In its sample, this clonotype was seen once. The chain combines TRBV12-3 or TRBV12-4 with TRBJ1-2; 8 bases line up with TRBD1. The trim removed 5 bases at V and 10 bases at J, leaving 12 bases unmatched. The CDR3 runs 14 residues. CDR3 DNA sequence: TGTGCCAGCAGTCAACAGGCAGGGGGACAGGACTACACCTTC. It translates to CASSQQAGGQDYTF.

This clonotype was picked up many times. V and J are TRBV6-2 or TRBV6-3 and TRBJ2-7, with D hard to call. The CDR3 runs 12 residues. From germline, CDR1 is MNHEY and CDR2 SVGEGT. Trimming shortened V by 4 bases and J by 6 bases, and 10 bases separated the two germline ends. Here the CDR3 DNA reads TGTGCCAGCAGTTCCCCCGCAGCCGAGCAGTACTTC. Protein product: CASSSPAAEQYF.

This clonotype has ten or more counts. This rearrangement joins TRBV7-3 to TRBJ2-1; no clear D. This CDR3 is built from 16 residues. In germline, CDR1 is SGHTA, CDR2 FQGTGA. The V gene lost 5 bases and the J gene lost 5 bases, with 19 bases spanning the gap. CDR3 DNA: TGTGCCAGCAGCCCCCACTCCGACCTACTAAACAATGAGCAGTTCTTC. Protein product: CASSPHSDLLNNEQFF.

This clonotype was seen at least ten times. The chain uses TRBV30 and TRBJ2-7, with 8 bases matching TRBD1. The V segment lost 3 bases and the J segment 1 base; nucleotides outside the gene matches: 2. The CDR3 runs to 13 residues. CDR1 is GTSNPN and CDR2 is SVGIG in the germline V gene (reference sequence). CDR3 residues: CAWSTGGSYEQYF. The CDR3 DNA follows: TGTGCCTGGAGCACAGGGGGGTCCTACGAGCAGTACTTC.